This T cell receptor (beta chain) was profiled in a study of blood T cell repertoires in COVID-19. Across the study: Donors in the United States, Italy and Spain gave samples during acute or convalescent COVID-19. In each case, the material was cDNA or gDNA derived from T cells, B-cell-depleted T cells, or PBMCs.

Per the study methods: Nucleated cell number was recorded as an estimate derived from reference gene primer amplification. Data came from immunoSEQ multiplex PCR; TCRdb stores just in-frame clones and leaves some out. That table furnishes V, J and clone size, whereas the DNA furnished D and trimming. This table has 66,000 or so clones, roughly 75% appearing once. Unmatched junction bases numbered 8, after V lost 5 bases and J lost 6 bases. CDR1 SGHNT and CDR2 YYREEE come from the germline V gene (reference sequence). The CDR3 is made up of 16 amino acids. This TCR was recovered from a human donor in a cohort sampled during active COVID-19. Specimen: peripheral blood. The genes are TRBV5-4 and TRBJ2-3; the match to TRBD2 covers 14 bases. CDR3 loop: CASSRTTSGGADTQYF. As DNA, the CDR3 is TGTGCCAGCAGTCGAACGACTAGCGGGGGGGCGGATACGCAGTATTTT. Using reference TRBV5-4 and TRBJ2-3 for the parts outside the CDR3, the full variable domain is ETGVTQSPTHLIKTRGQQVTLRCSSQSGHNTVSWYQQALGQGPQFIFQYYREEENGRGNFPPRFSGLQFPNYSSELNVNALELDDSALYLCASSRTTSGGADTQYFGPGTRLTVL.